The 23 T cell receptor beta chains listed next were all sequenced from one sample in a study of post-analysis software for immune sequencing data. Study-wide results and limits: TRBV5-6, TRBV5-1 and TRBV20-1 belonged to a set of five TRBV segments that were more frequent in patients than controls.

These TCRs' antigens remain unknown. Every TCR beta cDNA library bore unique molecular identifiers. TCRdb redid the calling of the PCR reads with MiXCR, one entry per CDR3 protein. The sample includes hundreds of thousands of distinct CDR3 sequences, roughly 27% seen only once; the top ten take around 0.55%. Sequencing was carried out using blood. The receptors here all came from a girl aged 10 to 17 with multiple sclerosis.

The V gene is TRBV7-9, the J gene TRBJ2-1; TRBD1 might be the D (6 bases). V was pared by 4 bases and J by 4 bases, with 14 bases between. The CDR3 runs 15 residues. Per germline, CDR1 SEHNR and CDR2 FQNEAQ (reference sequence). CDR3 sequence reads: CASSSSPDRYNEQFF. For the CDR3, the DNA is TGTGCCAGCAGCTCTAGCCCGGACAGATACAATGAGCAGTTCTTC.

To note about this clonotype: The junction departs from germline at one end; a sequencing error may be responsible. The rearrangement joins TRBV20-1 to TRBJ2-3; a weak D match, TRBD2 (7 bases). CDR3 length: 13 amino acids. CDR1 is DFQATT and CDR2 is SNEGSKA in the germline V gene (reference sequence). This CDR3 reads CSARGGGPDTQYF. The CDR3, as DNA: TGCAGTGCCAGAGGGGGGGGCCCAGATACGCAGTATTTT.

Only a few counts were recorded for this clonotype. J is TRBJ2-2 and V is TRBV11-1, with TRBD1 matching 9 bases. Germline assignment: CDR1 SGHAT and CDR2 FQDESV (reference sequence). Trimming cost V 5 bases and J 5 bases; bases outside gene matches: 12. The CDR3 length is 17 residues. The CDR3 DNA sequence: TGTGCCAGCAGCCCAAAAACCGGGACAGGGACAACCGGGGAGCTGTTTTTT. Protein product: CASSPKTGTGTTGELFF.

The chain has TRBV6-6 and TRBJ2-1, with TRBD2 identical over 11 bases. This CDR3 region has 15 residues. In germline, CDR1 is MNHNY, CDR2 SVGAGI (reference sequence). V shed 7 bases and J 7 bases; nucleotides not matched to a gene: 9. CDR3 nucleotide sequence: TGTGCCAGCACCGAGGGGCTAGCGGGAGGAAATGAGCAGTTCTTC. It is translated as CASTEGLAGGNEQFF.

This CDR3 is CASSRINRDKSYEQYF. The CDR3, as DNA: TGTGCCAGCAGCCGAATAAACCGGGACAAAAGTTACGAGCAGTACTTC. The chain combines TRBV6-2 or TRBV6-3 with TRBJ2-7; tentatively, D is TRBD1 (6 bases). This CDR3 region has 16 residues. V gave up 6 bases and J gave up 4 bases, with 22 bases separating them. The germline CDR1 and CDR2 sequences are MNHEY and SVGEGT.

The V and J genes are TRBV12-3 or TRBV12-4 and TRBJ1-5, with TRBD1 as a possible D gene (5 bases). Trimming left V 3 bases short and J 3 bases short, with 15 bases between. This CDR3 spans 16 amino acids. Here the CDR3 DNA reads TGTGCCAGCAGTTTGAAGGCCGGGGCGCTCAATCAGCCCCAGCATTTT. The encoded protein is CASSLKAGALNQPQHF.

Only a few counts were recorded for this clonotype. The rearrangement links TRBV15 to TRBJ2-7; D is unresolved. This CDR3 spans 13 amino acids. The germline V gene has CDR1 LNHNV and CDR2 YYDKDF (reference sequence). With 0 bases removed from V and 9 bases from J, the gap between germline ends came to 12 bases. Here the CDR3 reads CATSRDGPSRQYF. CDR3 nucleotide sequence: TGTGCCACCAGCAGAGATGGGCCCAGCCGGCAGTACTTC.

The chain recombines TRBV10-3 with TRBJ2-1; 13 nucleotides align to TRBD2. The CDR3 runs to 14 residues. With 7 bases clipped from V and 8 bases from J, the junction kept 5 bases outside the gene matches. Germline CDR1 and CDR2: ENHRY and SYGVKD. The CDR3 DNA sequence: TGTGCCATCACCAACGGACTAGCGGGGGATGAGCAGTTCTTC. This encodes CAITNGLAGDEQFF.

The table lists this clonotype with a few counts. J is TRBJ1-5 and V is TRBV7-9; TRBD1 agrees at 9 bases. The V gene's germline CDR1 is SEHNR and CDR2 FQNEAQ (reference sequence). The CDR3 is made up of 16 amino acids. V lost 1 base and J lost 0; bases outside the gene matches: 1. The DNA for the CDR3 is TGTGCCAGCAGCTTAGGGGACAGGGATAGCAATCAGCCCCAGCATTTT. Amino acid sequence: CASSLGDRDSNQPQHF.

Of note for this clonotype: No conserved phenylalanine or tryptophan is present at the end of the CDR3, so a read error is the likely explanation. The V call is TRBV20-1, the J call TRBJ2-5; a weak D match, TRBD2 (6 bases). CDR1 DFQATT and CDR2 SNEGSKA come from the germline V gene (reference sequence). CDR3 length: 15 amino acids. The CDR3 here is CSCHAIGGKAETQYV. The DNA of the CDR3 is TGCAGCTGCCATGCTATAGGAGGGAAGGCGGAGACCCAGTACGTC.

This clonotype has more than one count but fewer than ten. CDR3 residues: CASSPVLWTSGSYEQYF. In DNA, the CDR3 is TGTGCCAGCTCACCAGTCCTCTGGACTAGCGGCTCCTACGAGCAGTACTTC. The chain has TRBV18 and TRBJ2-7; 10 bases agree with TRBD2. This CDR3 spans 17 amino acids. Germline-derived CDR1 and CDR2 are KGHSH and LQKENI. Losses at the gene ends were 2 bases for V and 0 bases for J; bases not matched to a gene: 7.

The chain carries TRBV20-1 and TRBJ2-3, with TRBD2 as a possible D gene (6 bases). The germline CDR1 and CDR2 sequences are DFQATT and SNEGSKA (reference sequence). Trimming took off 5 bases at V and 2 bases at J, with 17 bases between the two ends. This CDR3 is 15 amino acids long. CDR3 protein: CSALPYGRTTDTQYF. The CDR3 nucleotides read TGCAGTGCTCTCCCCTACGGGAGAACCACAGATACGCAGTATTTT.

V usage is TRBV15 and J usage is TRBJ2-7; a possible D gene is TRBD1 (5 bases). This CDR3 has 15 amino acids. V lost 5 bases to trimming and J lost 0 bases, with 14 bases between them. Per the germline V gene, CDR1 is LNHNV and CDR2 is YYDKDF (reference sequence). CDR3 residues: CATSGNRQRSYEQYF. CDR3 DNA sequence: TGTGCCACCAGCGGTAACCGACAGCGCTCCTACGAGCAGTACTTC.

This chain links TRBV5-1 with TRBJ1-2; a weak D match, TRBD1 (5 bases). CDR3 size: 15 residues. Germline lookup yields CDR1 SGHRS and CDR2 YFSETQ. V was trimmed by 4 bases and J by 0 bases, leaving 13 bases between them. The CDR3 loop is CASSPGHVANYGYTF. The CDR3 region has the DNA TGCGCCAGCAGCCCCGGACACGTTGCTAACTATGGCTACACCTTC.

The chain uses TRBV2 and TRBJ1-1; the D gene is possibly TRBD1 (5 bases). Between the trimmed V and J ends, which lost 4 bases and 5 bases, there was a span of 11 bases. Germline V lookup: CDR1 SNHLY, CDR2 FYNNEI. The CDR3 contains 13 residues. The CDR3: CASSVRGITEAFF. The CDR3 nucleotides read TGTGCCAGCAGTGTACGGGGGATAACTGAAGCTTTCTTT.

In DNA, the CDR3 is TGCGCCAGCAGCTCCGGGGCCGCGAACTATGGCTACACCTTC. It specifies CASSSGAANYGYTF. The J gene is TRBJ1-2, the V gene TRBV5-1; D possibly corresponds to TRBD1 (5 bases). The CDR3 is 14 amino acids. The germline V and J ends were trimmed by 3 bases and 2 bases, with 11 bases remaining between them. CDR1 and CDR2 from the germline V gene are SGHRS and YFSETQ. Drawing the rest from reference TRBV5-1 and TRBJ1-2, the complete variable domain is KAGVTQTPRYLIKTRGQQVTLSCSPISGHRSVSWYQQTPGQGLQFLFEYFSETQRNKGNFPGRFSGRQFSNSRSEMNVSTLELGDSALYLCASSSGAANYGYTFGSGTRLTVV.

A few counts support this clonotype. The chain links TRBV6-1 to TRBJ1-5, with D unresolved. Germline CDR1 and CDR2: MNHNS and SASEGT. The CDR3 has 15 residues. Trimming removed 1 base from V and 3 bases from J, with 10 bases in between. In DNA form, the CDR3 reads TGTGCCAGCAGTGAAGACGGACGCCCCAATCAGCCCCAGCATTTT. Protein product: CASSEDGRPNQPQHF.

This clonotype was seen a handful of times. This chain uses TRBV7-2 with TRBJ2-7; D is unclear. The DNA end is more similar to TRBJ2-5, so the J call may be wrong. Germline-derived CDR1 and CDR2 are SGHTA and FQGNSA. The CDR3 covers 12 residues. Here the CDR3 reads CASSLEVGTQYF. The CDR3 DNA reads TGTGCCAGCAGCTTAGAGGTTGGGACCCAGTACTTC.

This clonotype has more than one count but fewer than ten. The chain combines TRBV6-2 or TRBV6-3 with TRBJ2-7; 14 bases map to TRBD2. Unmatched junction bases numbered 10, after V lost 6 bases and J lost 3 bases. CDR1 is MNHEY, CDR2 SVGEGT, per germline. This CDR3 contains 17 residues. CDR3: CASRKRTSGRLNYEQYF. For the CDR3, the DNA is TGTGCCAGCAGAAAACGGACTAGCGGGAGGCTGAACTACGAGCAGTACTTC.

This clonotype showed up just a few times. The CDR3 sequence is CASSSYPGPSTDTQYF. The CDR3 DNA sequence: TGTGCCAGCAGCTCCTACCCGGGCCCAAGCACAGATACGCAGTATTTT. The rearrangement uses TRBV5-4 and TRBJ2-3; D remains unclear. The germline V gene encodes CDR1 SGHNT and CDR2 YYREEE (reference sequence). The CDR3 covers 16 residues. The V end lost 3 bases, the J end lost 0 bases, and 14 bases lay between the germline ends.

In this sample, this clonotype turned up once. Germline and junction disagree at one end, which may indicate a read error. The CDR3 here is CASSLVSGMQPRHF. The CDR3 nucleotides read TGTGCCAGCAGTTTAGTTTCAGGGATGCAGCCCCGGCATTTT. The chain joins TRBV12-3 or TRBV12-4 to TRBJ1-5, with D perhaps matching TRBD1 (5 bases). CDR3 length: 14 residues.

This clonotype was counted only a few times. The V call is TRBV6-5, the J call TRBJ2-1; TRBD1 or TRBD2 may be the D gene (5 bases each). Germline assignment: CDR1 MNHEY and CDR2 SVGAGI. Trimming shortened V by 6 bases and J by 2 bases, and 8 bases separated the two germline ends. This CDR3 has 13 residues. For the CDR3, the DNA is TGTGCCAGCAGCAGGGACCCCTACAATGAGCAGTTCTTC. This sequence encodes CASSRDPYNEQFF.

This clonotype was found a few times. This chain links TRBV5-1 with TRBJ1-6; D remains ambiguous. The CDR3 has 14 amino acids. With 0 bases removed from V and 9 bases from J, the gap between germline ends came to 10 bases. Germline assignment: CDR1 SGHRS and CDR2 YFSETQ. The CDR3 DNA reads as TGCGCCAGCAGCTTGGTGAGGGAAGGTTCACCCCTCCACTTT. Translation: CASSLVREGSPLHF.